This T cell receptor (beta chain) comes out of a study of blood T cell repertoires in COVID-19. For the study at large: Italy, Spain and the United States were the sources of the convalescent and acute COVID-19 samples. Sample material is recorded as cDNA or gDNA derived from T cells, B-cell-depleted T cells, or PBMCs.

As processed by the authors: Reference gene primer amplification yielded estimated nucleated cell counts. Clones were read by immunoSEQ multiplex PCR, and TCRdb kept only the in-frame ones, dropping some. That table furnishes V, J and clone size, whereas the DNA furnished D and trimming. The profile shows tens of thousands of clones, about four fifths of them singletons. Looked up from germline, CDR1 is MGHRA and CDR2 is YSYEKL. After removal of 3 bases from V and 5 bases from J, the junction contained 12 bases not matched to a gene. This CDR3 region has 16 residues. The sequenced sample consisted of peripheral blood. This receptor was taken from a woman older than 75 with acute or convalescent COVID-19. This rearrangement joins TRBV4-1 to TRBJ1-2, with 7 bases identical to TRBD1. CDR3 sequence (DNA): TGCGCCAGCAGCCACCTACAGGGGCTCTGGGGATATGGCTACACCTTC. Translated, it gives CASSHLQGLWGYGYTF.